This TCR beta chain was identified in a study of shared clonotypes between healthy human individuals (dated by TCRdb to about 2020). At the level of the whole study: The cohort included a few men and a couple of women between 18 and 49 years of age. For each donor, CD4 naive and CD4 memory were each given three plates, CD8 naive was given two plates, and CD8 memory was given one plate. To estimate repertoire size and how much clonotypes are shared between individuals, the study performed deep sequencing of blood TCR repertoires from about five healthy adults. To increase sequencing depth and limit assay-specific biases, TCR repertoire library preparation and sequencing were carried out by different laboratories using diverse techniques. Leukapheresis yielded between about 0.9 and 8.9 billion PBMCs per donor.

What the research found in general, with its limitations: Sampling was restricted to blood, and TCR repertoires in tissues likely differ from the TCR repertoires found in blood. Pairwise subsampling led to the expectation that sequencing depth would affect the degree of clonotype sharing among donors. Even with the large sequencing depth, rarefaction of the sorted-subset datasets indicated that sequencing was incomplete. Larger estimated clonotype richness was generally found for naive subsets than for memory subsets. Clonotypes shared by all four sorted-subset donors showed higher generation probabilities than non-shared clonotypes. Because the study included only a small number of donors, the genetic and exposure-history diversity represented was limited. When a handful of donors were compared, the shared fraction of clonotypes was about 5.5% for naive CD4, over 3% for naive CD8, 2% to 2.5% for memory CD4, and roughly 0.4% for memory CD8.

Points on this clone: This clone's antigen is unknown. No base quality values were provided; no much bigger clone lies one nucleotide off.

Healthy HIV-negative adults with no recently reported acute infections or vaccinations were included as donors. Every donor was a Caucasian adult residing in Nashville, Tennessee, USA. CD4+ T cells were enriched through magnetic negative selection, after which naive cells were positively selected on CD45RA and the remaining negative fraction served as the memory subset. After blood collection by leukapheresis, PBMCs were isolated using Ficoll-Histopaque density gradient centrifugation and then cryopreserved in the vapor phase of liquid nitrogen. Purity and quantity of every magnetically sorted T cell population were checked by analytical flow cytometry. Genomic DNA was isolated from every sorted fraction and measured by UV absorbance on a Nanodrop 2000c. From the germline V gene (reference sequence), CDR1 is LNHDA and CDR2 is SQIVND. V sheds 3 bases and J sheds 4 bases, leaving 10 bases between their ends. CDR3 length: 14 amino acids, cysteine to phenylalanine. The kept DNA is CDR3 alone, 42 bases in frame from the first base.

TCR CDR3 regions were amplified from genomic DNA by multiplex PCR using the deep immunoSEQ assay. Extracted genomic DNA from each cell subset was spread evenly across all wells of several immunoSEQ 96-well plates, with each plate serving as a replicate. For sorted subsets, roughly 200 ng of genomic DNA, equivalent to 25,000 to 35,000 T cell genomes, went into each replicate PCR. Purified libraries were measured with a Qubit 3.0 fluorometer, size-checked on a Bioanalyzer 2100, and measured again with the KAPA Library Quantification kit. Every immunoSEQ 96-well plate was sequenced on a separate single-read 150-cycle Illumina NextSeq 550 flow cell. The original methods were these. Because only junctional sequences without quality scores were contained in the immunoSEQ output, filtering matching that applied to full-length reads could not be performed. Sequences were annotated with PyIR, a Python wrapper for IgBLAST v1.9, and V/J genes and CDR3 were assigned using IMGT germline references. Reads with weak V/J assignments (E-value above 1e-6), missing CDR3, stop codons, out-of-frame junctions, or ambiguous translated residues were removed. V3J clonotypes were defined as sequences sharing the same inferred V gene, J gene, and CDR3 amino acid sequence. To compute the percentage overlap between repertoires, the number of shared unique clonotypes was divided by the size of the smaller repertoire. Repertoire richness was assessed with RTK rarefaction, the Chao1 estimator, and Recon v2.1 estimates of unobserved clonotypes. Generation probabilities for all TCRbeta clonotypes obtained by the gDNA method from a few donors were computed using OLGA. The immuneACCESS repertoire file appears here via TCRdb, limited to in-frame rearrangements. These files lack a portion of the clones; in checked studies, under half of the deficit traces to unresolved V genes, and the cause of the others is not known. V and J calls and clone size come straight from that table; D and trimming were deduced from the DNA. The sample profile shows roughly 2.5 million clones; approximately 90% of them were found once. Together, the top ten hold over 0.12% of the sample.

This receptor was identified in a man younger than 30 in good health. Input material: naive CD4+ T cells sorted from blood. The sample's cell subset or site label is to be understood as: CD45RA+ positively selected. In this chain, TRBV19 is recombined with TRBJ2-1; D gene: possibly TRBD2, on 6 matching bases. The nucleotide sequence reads TGTGCCAGTAGTATGGCGGAGGGATACAATGAGCAGTTCTTC. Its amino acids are CASSMAEGYNEQFF.